Listed below are T cell receptor beta chains from one sample, sequenced in a study of blood T cells in healthy people across ages. TCRdb redid the calling of the 5' RACE reads with MiXCR, one entry per CDR3 protein. Of some 1,800,000 distinct CDR3 sequences listed, roughly 43% are singletons. The sequencing input was blood. The receptors shown here come from a human donor in good health. Each CDR3 is given with its conserved first and last residue. A D gene is named only where the DNA matches it firmly. The size field is filled for only some rows; it gives once, few, many or a size class.

V	size	D	J	CDR3	DNA
TRBV9	-	TRBD1	TRBJ2-5	CASSVVGQEGTETQYF	TGTGCCAGCAGCGTAGTGGGACAGGAGGGGACAGAGACCCAGTACTTC
TRBV11-2	many	-	TRBJ2-7	CASSLYDNSYEQYF	TGTGCCAGCAGCTTATATGACAACTCCTACGAGCAGTACTTC
TRBV10-3	-	TRBD2	TRBJ2-3	CAISEAGLAGEPSTDTQYF	TGTGCCATCAGTGAGGCGGGACTAGCGGGGGAACCTAGCACAGATACGCAGTATTTT
TRBV20-1	-	-	TRBJ1-1	CSARDPRPGGTEAFF	TGCAGTGCTAGAGACCCACGACCGGGGGGGACTGAAGCTTTCTTT
TRBV6-5	few	-	TRBJ1-1	CASSYLGANTEAFF	TGTGCCAGCAGTTATTTGGGGGCGAACACTGAAGCTTTCTTT
TRBV27	-	TRBD1	TRBJ1-2	CATLGGGEAFTF	TGTGCCACTCTGGGAGGGGGCGAGGCGTTCACCTTC
TRBV12-3/TRBV12-4	-	-	TRBJ1-2	CASTLGSGYTF	TGTGCCAGCACCCTCGGGTCTGGCTACACCTTC
TRBV6-2/TRBV6-3	few	-	TRBJ2-7	CASSISRKSAYEQYF	TGTGCCAGCAGTATATCGAGGAAATCGGCCTACGAGCAGTACTTC
TRBV6-5	once	-	TRBJ2-1	CASNRGAAYNEQFF	TGTGCCAGTAACCGCGGGGCCGCCTACAATGAGCAGTTCTTC
TRBV7-9	-	-	TRBJ2-1	CASSPRSTCNEQFF	TGTGCCAGCAGCCCTAGGTCCACCTGCAATGAGCAGTTCTTC
TRBV6-2/TRBV6-3	-	TRBD1	TRBJ2-7	CASSYRDSARRNYYEQYF	TGTGCCAGCAGTTACCGGGACAGTGCAAGGAGGAATTATTACGAGCAGTACTTC
TRBV5-8	-	-	TRBJ2-3	CASRFQGLSTDTQYF	TGTGCCAGCAGGTTCCAGGGGCTAAGCACAGATACGCAGTATTTT
TRBV24-1	-	-	TRBJ1-1	CATSDSAGGVTEAFF	TGTGCCACCAGTGATTCCGCGGGGGGAGTGACTGAAGCTTTCTTT
TRBV2	-	-	TRBJ1-2	CASNDPRSTSGYTF	TGTGCCAGCAACGACCCCCGATCCACCAGTGGCTACACCTTC
TRBV9	-	-	TRBJ1-1	CASSVEPLTGTAAFF	TGTGCCAGCAGCGTAGAGCCTCTCACAGGTACTGCAGCTTTCTTT
TRBV11-2	-	-	TRBJ2-4	CASSLDRGVGDIQYF	TGTGCCAGCAGCTTAGACCGCGGGGTTGGGGACATTCAGTACTTC
TRBV5-1	-	-	TRBJ2-5	CASSTGQIDQETQYF	TGCGCCAGCAGCACCGGACAGATAGACCAAGAGACCCAGTACTTC
TRBV19	-	-	TRBJ1-1	CASSRPRGENTEAFF	TGTGCCAGTAGTAGACCCAGGGGCGAGAACACTGAAGCTTTCTTT
TRBV6-2/TRBV6-3	-	-	TRBJ1-5	CASSYAFPRGQPQHF	TGTGCCAGCAGTTACGCGTTTCCAAGGGGTCAGCCCCAGCATTTT
TRBV4-1	-	-	TRBJ2-1	CASSLLKSGGSEDEQFF	TGCGCCAGCAGCCTTCTGAAATCCGGGGGTTCAGAGGATGAGCAGTTCTTC
TRBV7-3	few	-	TRBJ1-1	CASSLRVVDTEAFF	TGTGCCAGCAGCTTAAGGGTAGTGGACACTGAAGCTTTCTTT
TRBV29-1	many	-	TRBJ2-1	CSVDNNEQFF	TGCAGCGTTGACAACAATGAGCAGTTCTTC
TRBV15	-	-	TRBJ2-1	CATSRSGYNEQFF	TGTGCCACCAGCAGGTCCGGGTACAATGAGCAGTTCTTC
TRBV20-1	few	-	TRBJ2-5	CSAAGHETQYF	TGCAGTGCCGCCGGCCACGAGACCCAGTACTTC
TRBV6-6	few	-	TRBJ2-3	CASSQQTGRTDTQYF	TGTGCCAGCAGTCAGCAGACAGGCCGCACAGATACGCAGTATTTT
TRBV5-1	-	-	TRBJ1-1	CASSWYQGGTEAFF	TGCGCCAGCAGCTGGTATCAGGGAGGGACTGAAGCTTTCTTT
TRBV4-3	few	-	TRBJ2-7	CASSQSFAGNYEQYF	TGCGCCAGCAGCCAATCGTTCGCGGGGAACTACGAGCAGTACTTC
TRBV28	-	-	TRBJ1-2	CASSSLAPTGAYYGYTF	TGTGCCAGCAGTTCCCTTGCGCCTACCGGGGCTTACTATGGCTACACCTTC
TRBV7-2	many	-	TRBJ1-2	CASSLGGGANYGYTF	TGTGCCAGCAGCTTAGGGGGCGGAGCTAACTATGGCTACACCTTC
TRBV29-1	many	-	TRBJ2-7	CSVEGLTYEQYF	TGCAGCGTTGAGGGCCTAACCTACGAGCAGTACTTC
TRBV6-1	-	-	TRBJ2-5	CASSVTGQYF	TGTGCCAGCAGTGTGACCGGGCAGTACTTC
TRBV5-1	once	-	TRBJ2-7	CASSTGIGEQYF	TGCGCCAGCAGCACCGGGATCGGGGAGCAGTACTTC
TRBV29-1	many	-	TRBJ2-7	CSVRFGTSNYEQYF	TGCAGCGTTCGGTTTGGGACATCCAACTACGAGCAGTACTTC
TRBV20-1	-	-	TRBJ1-5	CSALKEDKGHNQPQHF	TGCAGTGCCCTAAAGGAGGACAAGGGGCACAATCAGCCCCAGCATTTT
TRBV12-3/TRBV12-4	few	-	TRBJ1-6	CASSLSPGGRSPLHF	TGTGCCAGCAGTTTATCCCCCGGTGGGCGGTCACCCCTCCACTTT
TRBV7-3	-	TRBD2	TRBJ2-3	CASSLGDYGTDTQYF	TGTGCCAGCAGCTTAGGGGACTATGGCACAGATACGCAGTATTTT
TRBV20-1	few	-	TRBJ1-1	CSARGLWGTEAFF	TGCAGTGCTCGAGGACTCTGGGGCACTGAAGCTTTCTTT
TRBV28	-	-	TRBJ1-4	CASNQPTVSEKLFF	TGTGCCAGCAACCAACCCACCGTTTCGGAAAAACTGTTTTTT
TRBV29-1	many	-	TRBJ2-3	CSVRTEVWPTDTQYF	TGCAGCGTTAGGACCGAAGTCTGGCCAACAGATACGCAGTATTTT
TRBV2	few	-	TRBJ2-1	CARGAPYNEQFF	TGTGCCAGGGGGGCCCCTTACAATGAGCAGTTCTTC
TRBV7-2	few	-	TRBJ2-7	CASSFSRAEQYF	TGTGCCAGCAGCTTTTCGCGAGCCGAGCAGTACTTC
TRBV6-6	-	-	TRBJ2-5	CASLYTWSQNKETQYF	TGTGCCAGCCTGTACACGTGGTCGCAAAACAAAGAGACCCAGTACTTC
TRBV7-9	few	-	TRBJ2-6	CASSKNRGTGANVLTF	TGTGCCAGCAGCAAAAATCGGGGAACTGGGGCCAATGTCCTGACTTTC
TRBV28	-	-	TRBJ1-4	CASSLFSAGAEKLFF	TGTGCCAGCAGTTTATTTTCGGCAGGGGCCGAAAAACTGTTTTTT
TRBV20-1	few	TRBD2	TRBJ2-1	CSARREGGNEQFF	TGCAGTGCTAGGCGGGAGGGGGGGAATGAGCAGTTCTTC
TRBV3-1	-	TRBD2	TRBJ2-1	CASSQDAGVGNEQFF	TGTGCCAGCAGCCAAGACGCGGGGGTGGGCAATGAGCAGTTCTTC
TRBV20-1	-	-	TRBJ2-5	CSARPAQSAGETQYF	TGCAGTGCTAGGCCGGCACAGTCGGCCGGAGAGACCCAGTACTTC
TRBV5-4	-	TRBD1	TRBJ2-5	CASSTPGGPEETQYF	TGTGCCAGCAGCACCCCAGGGGGACCCGAAGAGACCCAGTACTTC
TRBV3-1	-	-	TRBJ2-3	CASSRGALVGTQYF	TGTGCCAGCAGCCGAGGGGCGTTGGTGGGTACGCAGTATTTT
TRBV20-1	-	TRBD2	TRBJ2-7	CSARDRRGVERGRDEQYF	TGCAGTGCTAGAGATAGGAGGGGTGTCGAGCGGGGGAGAGACGAGCAGTACTTC
TRBV7-2	many	TRBD2	TRBJ2-1	CASSLGLAGGNNEQFF	TGTGCCAGCAGCTTGGGACTAGCGGGGGGCAACAATGAGCAGTTCTTC
TRBV7-6	-	-	TRBJ1-5	CASSLSGWDQPQHF	TGTGCCAGCAGCTTATCAGGGTGGGATCAGCCCCAGCATTTT
TRBV7-6	few	TRBD1	TRBJ1-2	CASSQGGGRDYGYTF	TGTGCCAGCAGCCAGGGGGGAGGCAGGGATTATGGCTACACCTTC